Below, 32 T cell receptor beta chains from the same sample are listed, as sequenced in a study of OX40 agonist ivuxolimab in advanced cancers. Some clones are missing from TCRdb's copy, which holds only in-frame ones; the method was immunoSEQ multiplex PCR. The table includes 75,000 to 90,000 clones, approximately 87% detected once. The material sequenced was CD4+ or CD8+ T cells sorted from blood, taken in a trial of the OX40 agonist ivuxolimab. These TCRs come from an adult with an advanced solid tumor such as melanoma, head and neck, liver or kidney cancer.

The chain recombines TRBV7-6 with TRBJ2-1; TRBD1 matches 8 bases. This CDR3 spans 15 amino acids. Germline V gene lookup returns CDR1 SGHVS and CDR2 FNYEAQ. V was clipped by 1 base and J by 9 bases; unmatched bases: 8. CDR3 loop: CASSLVQGAVGEQFF. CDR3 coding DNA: TGTGCCAGCAGCTTAGTGCAGGGGGCAGTTGGTGAGCAGTTCTTC.

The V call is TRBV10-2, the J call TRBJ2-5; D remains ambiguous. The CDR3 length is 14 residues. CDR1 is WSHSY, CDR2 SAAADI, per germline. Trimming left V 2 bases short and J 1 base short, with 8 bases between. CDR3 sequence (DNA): TGCGCCAGCAGTGAGATCCAGCCCCAAGAGACCCAGTACTTC. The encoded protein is CASSEIQPQETQYF.

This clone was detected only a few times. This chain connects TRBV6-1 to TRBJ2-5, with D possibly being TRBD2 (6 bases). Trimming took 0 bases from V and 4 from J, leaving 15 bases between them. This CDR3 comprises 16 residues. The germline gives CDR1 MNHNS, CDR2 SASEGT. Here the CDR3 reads CASSEAHGGIGETQYF. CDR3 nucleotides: TGTGCCAGCAGTGAAGCGCACGGCGGGATCGGAGAGACCCAGTACTTC.

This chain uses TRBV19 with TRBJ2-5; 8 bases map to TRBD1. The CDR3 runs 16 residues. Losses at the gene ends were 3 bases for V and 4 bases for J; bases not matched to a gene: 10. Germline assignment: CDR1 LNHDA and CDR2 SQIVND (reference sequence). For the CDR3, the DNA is TGTGCCAGTAGTATGTCCAGACAGGGGTTTGCAGAGACCCAGTACTTC. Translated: CASSMSRQGFAETQYF.

The CDR3, as DNA: TGTGCCAGCAGCCCCACAGCCTATGGCTACACCTTC. Its protein is CASSPTAYGYTF. The chain couples TRBV6-6 to TRBJ1-2; D is unclear. CDR3 length: 12 amino acids. Germline V gene data show CDR1 as MNHNY and CDR2 as SVGAGI (reference sequence). Trimming stripped 6 bases from V and 4 bases from J, with 9 bases between.

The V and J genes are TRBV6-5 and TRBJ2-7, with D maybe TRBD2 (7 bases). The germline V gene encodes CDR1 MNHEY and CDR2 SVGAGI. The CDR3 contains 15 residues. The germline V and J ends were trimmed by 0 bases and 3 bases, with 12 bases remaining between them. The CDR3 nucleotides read TGTGCCAGCAGTTACTCTAGGGGGGGTCTCTACGAGCAGTACTTC. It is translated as CASSYSRGGLYEQYF.

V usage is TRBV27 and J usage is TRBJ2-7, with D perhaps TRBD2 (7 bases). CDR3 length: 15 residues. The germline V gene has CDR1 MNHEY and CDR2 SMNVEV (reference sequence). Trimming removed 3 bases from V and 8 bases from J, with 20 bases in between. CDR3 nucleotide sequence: TGTGCCAGCAGTTTCACAGGGAGGGGCGGATTGAAGCAGTACTTC. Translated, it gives CASSFTGRGGLKQYF.

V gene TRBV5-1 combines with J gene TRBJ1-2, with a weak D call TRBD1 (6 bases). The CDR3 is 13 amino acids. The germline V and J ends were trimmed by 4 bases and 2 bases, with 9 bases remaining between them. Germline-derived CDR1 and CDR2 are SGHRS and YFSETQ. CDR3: CASSPTGNYGYTF. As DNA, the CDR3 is TGCGCCAGCAGCCCCACAGGGAACTATGGCTACACCTTC.

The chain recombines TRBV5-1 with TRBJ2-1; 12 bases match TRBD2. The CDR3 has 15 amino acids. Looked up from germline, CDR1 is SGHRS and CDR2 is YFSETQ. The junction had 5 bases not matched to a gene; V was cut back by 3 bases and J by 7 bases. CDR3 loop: CASSSLAGGQNEQFF. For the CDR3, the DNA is TGCGCCAGCAGCTCTCTAGCGGGAGGGCAGAATGAGCAGTTCTTC.

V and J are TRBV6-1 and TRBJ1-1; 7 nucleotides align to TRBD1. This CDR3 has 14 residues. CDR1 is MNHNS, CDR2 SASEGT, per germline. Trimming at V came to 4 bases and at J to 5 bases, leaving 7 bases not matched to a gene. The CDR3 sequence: CASSVKGAGTEAFF. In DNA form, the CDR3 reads TGTGCCAGCAGTGTAAAGGGGGCAGGGACTGAAGCTTTCTTT.

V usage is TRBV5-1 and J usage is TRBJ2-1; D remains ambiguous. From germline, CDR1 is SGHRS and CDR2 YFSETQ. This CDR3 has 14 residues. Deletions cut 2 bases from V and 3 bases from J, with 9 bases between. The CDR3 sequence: CASSFADNYNEQFF. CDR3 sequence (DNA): TGCGCCAGCAGCTTCGCCGACAACTACAATGAGCAGTTCTTC.

The CDR3 sequence: CASSYLGQINTEAFF. The CDR3 nucleotides read TGTGCCAGCAGTTATCTGGGACAGATTAACACTGAAGCTTTCTTT. V and J are TRBV6-5 and TRBJ1-1; 7 bases line up with TRBD1. Germline CDR1 and CDR2: MNHEY and SVGAGI. Trimming cost V 3 bases and J 2 bases; bases outside gene matches: 6. This CDR3 comprises 15 residues.

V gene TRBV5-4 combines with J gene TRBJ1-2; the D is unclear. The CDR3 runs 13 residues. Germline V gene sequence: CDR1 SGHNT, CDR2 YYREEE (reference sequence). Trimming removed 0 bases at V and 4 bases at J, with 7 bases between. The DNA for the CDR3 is TGTGCCAGCAGCTTGGGACGCGGCTATGGCTACACCTTC. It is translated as CASSLGRGYGYTF.

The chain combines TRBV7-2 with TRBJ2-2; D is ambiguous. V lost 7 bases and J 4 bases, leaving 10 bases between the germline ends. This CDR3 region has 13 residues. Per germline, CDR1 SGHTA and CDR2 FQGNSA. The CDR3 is CASTSTGTGELFF. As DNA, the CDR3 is TGTGCCAGCACCTCGACTGGCACCGGGGAGCTGTTTTTT.

The CDR3 spells CATSLLGRQNTEAFF. The CDR3 DNA sequence: TGTGCCACCAGCCTTTTGGGACGCCAGAACACTGAAGCTTTCTTT. The chain carries TRBV15 and TRBJ1-1; the D gene is possibly TRBD1 (5 bases). CDR1 and CDR2 (germline): LNHNV, YYDKDF (reference sequence). This CDR3 comprises 15 residues. Trimming took off 5 bases at V and 1 base at J, with 14 bases between the two ends.

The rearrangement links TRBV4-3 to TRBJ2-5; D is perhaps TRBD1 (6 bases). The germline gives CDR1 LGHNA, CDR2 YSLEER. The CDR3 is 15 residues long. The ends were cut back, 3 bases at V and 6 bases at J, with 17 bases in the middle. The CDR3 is CASSQWGPGGQTQYF. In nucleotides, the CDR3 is TGCGCCAGCAGCCAGTGGGGGCCCGGCGGCCAGACCCAGTACTTC.

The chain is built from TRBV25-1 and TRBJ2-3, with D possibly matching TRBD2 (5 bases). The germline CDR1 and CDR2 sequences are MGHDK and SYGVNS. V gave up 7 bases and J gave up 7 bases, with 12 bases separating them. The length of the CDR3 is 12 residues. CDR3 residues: CASTLGRNTQYF. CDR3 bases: TGTGCCAGCACCTTGGGGAGAAATACGCAGTATTTT.

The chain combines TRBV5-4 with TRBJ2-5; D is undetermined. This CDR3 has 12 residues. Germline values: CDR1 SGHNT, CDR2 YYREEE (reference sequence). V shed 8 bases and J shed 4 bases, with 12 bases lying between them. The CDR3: CARLGSRETQYF. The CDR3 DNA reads TGTGCCAGGTTAGGGTCTAGAGAGACCCAGTACTTC.

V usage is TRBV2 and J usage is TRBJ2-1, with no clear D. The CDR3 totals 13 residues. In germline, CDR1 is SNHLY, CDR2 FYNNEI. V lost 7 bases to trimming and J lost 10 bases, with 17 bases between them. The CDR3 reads CASTGKSVGEQFF. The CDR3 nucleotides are TGTGCCAGCACGGGTAAGAGCGTAGGGGAGCAGTTCTTC.

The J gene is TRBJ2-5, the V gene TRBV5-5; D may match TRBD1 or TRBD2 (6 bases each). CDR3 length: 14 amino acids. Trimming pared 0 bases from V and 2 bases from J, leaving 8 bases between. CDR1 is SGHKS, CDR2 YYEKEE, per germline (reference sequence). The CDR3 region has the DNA TGTGCCAGCAGCTTGGGAGGGGGGCAAGAGACCCAGTACTTC. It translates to CASSLGGGQETQYF.

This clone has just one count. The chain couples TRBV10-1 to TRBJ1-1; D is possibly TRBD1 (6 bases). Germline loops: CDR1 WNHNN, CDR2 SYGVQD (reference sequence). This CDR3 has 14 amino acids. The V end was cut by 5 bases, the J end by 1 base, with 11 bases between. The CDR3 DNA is TGCGCCAGCAGTCGGGACACTACGAACACTGAAGCTTTCTTT. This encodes CASSRDTTNTEAFF.

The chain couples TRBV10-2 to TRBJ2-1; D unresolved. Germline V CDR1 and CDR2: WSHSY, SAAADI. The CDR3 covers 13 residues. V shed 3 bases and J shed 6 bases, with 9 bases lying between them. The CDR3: CASSDWEGNEQFF. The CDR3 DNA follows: TGCGCCAGCAGTGACTGGGAAGGCAATGAGCAGTTCTTC.

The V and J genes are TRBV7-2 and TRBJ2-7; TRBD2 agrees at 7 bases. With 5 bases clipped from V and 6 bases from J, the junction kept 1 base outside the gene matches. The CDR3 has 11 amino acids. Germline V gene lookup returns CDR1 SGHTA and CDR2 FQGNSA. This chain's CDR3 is CASSGRGEQYF. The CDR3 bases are TGTGCCAGCAGCGGGAGGGGCGAGCAGTACTTC.

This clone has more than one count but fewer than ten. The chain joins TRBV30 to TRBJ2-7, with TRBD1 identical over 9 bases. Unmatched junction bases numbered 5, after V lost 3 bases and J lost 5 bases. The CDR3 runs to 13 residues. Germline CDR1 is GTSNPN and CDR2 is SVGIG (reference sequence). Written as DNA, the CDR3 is TGTGCCTGGAGGGACAGGGGTTACGACGAGCAGTACTTC. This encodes CAWRDRGYDEQYF.

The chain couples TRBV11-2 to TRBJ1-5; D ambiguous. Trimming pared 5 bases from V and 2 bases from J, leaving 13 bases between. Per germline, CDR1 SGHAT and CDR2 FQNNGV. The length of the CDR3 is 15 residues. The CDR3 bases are TGTGCCAGCAGCCAAGACCCGACGGGCAATCAGCCCCAGCATTTT. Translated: CASSQDPTGNQPQHF. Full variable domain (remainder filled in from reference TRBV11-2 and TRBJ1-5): EAGVAQSPRYKIIEKRQSVAFWCNPISGHATLYWYQQILGQGPKLLIQFQNNGVVDDSQLPKDRFSAERLKGVDSTLKIQPAKLEDSAVYLCASSQDPTGNQPQHFGDGTRLSIL.

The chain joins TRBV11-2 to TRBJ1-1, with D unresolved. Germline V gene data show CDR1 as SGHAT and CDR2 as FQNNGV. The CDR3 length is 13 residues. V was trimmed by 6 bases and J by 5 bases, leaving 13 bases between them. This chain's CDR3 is CASSFKDVTEAFF. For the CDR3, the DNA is TGTGCCAGCAGTTTTAAGGATGTAACTGAAGCTTTCTTT. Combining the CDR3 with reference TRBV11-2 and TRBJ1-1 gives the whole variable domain EAGVAQSPRYKIIEKRQSVAFWCNPISGHATLYWYQQILGQGPKLLIQFQNNGVVDDSQLPKDRFSAERLKGVDSTLKIQPAKLEDSAVYLCASSFKDVTEAFFGQGTRLTVV.

CDR3 sequence (DNA): TGTGCCAGCAGCTTAGTCTCCAGCGGGAGTGGTTACGAGCAGTACTTC. It specifies CASSLVSSGSGYEQYF. The chain combines TRBV11-2 with TRBJ2-5; TRBD2 matches at 8 bases. The J call may not be correct, given that the DNA end is closer to TRBJ2-7. The length of the CDR3 is 16 residues. Per germline, CDR1 SGHAT and CDR2 FQNNGV.

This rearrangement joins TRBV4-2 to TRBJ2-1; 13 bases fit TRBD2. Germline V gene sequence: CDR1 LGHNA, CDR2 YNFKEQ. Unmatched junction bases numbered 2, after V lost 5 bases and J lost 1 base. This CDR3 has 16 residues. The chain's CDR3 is CASSTTSGGSYNEQFF. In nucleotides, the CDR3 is TGTGCCAGCAGCACGACTAGCGGGGGGTCCTACAATGAGCAGTTCTTC.

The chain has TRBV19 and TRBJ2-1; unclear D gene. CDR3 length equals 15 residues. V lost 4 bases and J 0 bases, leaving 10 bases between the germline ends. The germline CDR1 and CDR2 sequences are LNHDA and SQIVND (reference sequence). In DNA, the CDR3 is TGTGCCAGTAGTACTAGTCAGAGCTCCTACAATGAGCAGTTCTTC. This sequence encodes CASSTSQSSYNEQFF.

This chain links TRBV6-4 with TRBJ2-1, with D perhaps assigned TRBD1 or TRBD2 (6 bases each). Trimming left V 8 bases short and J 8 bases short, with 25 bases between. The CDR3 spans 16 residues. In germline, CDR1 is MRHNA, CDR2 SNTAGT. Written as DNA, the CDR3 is TGTGCCAGCTCAAAGGGGGGTTCCGGGGGTTTCGATGAGCAGTTCTTC. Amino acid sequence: CASSKGGSGGFDEQFF.

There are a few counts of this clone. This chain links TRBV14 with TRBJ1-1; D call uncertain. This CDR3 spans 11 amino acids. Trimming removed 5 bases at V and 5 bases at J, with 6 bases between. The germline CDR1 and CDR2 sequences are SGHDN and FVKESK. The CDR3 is CASSSTTEAFF. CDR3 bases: TGTGCCAGCAGCTCTACTACTGAAGCTTTCTTT.

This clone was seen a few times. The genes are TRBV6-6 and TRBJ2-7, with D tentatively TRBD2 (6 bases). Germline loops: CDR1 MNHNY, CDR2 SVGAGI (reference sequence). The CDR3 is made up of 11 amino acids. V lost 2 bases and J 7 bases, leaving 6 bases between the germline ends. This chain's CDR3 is CASSYGGEQYF. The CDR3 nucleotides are TGTGCCAGCAGTTACGGGGGGGAGCAGTACTTC.